This entry features one T cell receptor beta chain sequence. No antigen is known for it. The table came from immunoSEQ multiplex PCR; TCRdb's copy has only in-frame clones and leaves some out. Counted here are about 94,000 clones, more than 70% occurring once; the ten biggest clones make up less than 15%. The sample originates from a study of T cell responses to AZD1222 COVID-19 vaccine. Study-wide findings and caveats: Distributed over spike, vaccine-associated CD4 TCRs predominated at 160-218 and 743-854. Only a handful of AZD1222 recipients tested seropositive at baseline. Sampling captured repertoires only after the peak T cell response. Of spike-specific TCRs, nearly half reportedly target regions left unmutated in variants.

Per germline, CDR1 LGHDT and CDR2 YNNKEL (reference sequence). This CDR3 spans 14 amino acids. V was cut by 3 bases and J by 0 bases, with 9 bases left in between. The chain links TRBV3-1 (or the pseudogene TRBV3-2) to TRBJ2-7; D is uncertain. This sequence was found in an adult in good health. Sequencing used peripheral blood, obtained on day 0 of AZD1222 vaccination. CDR3 region: CASSHASLSYEQYF. The DNA for the CDR3 is TGTGCCAGCAGCCATGCGTCACTCTCCTACGAGCAGTACTTC.